This T cell receptor beta chain was observed in a study of CD8 T cells in ankylosing spondylitis. Study results and caveats: A TCR beta motif made of about 8 highly homologous variants seemed typical of ankylosing spondylitis blood. Disease-linked clones were reportedly significantly enriched in matched ankylosing spondylitis synovial fluid.

Germline CDR1 is SGHTA and CDR2 is FQGNSA. The trim removed 4 bases at V and 0 bases at J, leaving 6 bases unmatched. This CDR3 is built from 16 residues. This clonotype was seen repeatedly, ten times or more. Its specificity is not known. MiXCR, applied by TCRdb to the 5' RACE reads, yields one record per CDR3 protein. The profile covers about 700,000 distinct CDR3 sequences, with 15% to 20% appearing a single time and under 20% taken by the ten largest. The sequenced sample consisted of blood, either unsorted or a sorted T cell fraction (not recorded which). This clonotype was sampled from a male donor with ankylosing spondylitis. The rearrangement joins TRBV7-2 to TRBJ2-3, with 8 bases lining up with TRBD2. CDR3 sequence reads: CASSSGLAFSTDTQYF. As DNA, the CDR3 is TGTGCCAGCAGCTCCGGACTAGCCTTTAGCACAGATACGCAGTATTTT.